Listed here are 32 T cell receptor beta chains from one sample, sequenced in a study of cytomegalovirus exposure and HLA in healthy donors. In the PCR, 60 Vbeta and 13 Jbeta primers were used. Only in-frame clones appear in the TCRdb table, and some are missing; sequencing was by immunoSEQ multiplex PCR. The table records roughly 150,000 clones, roughly 68% of them present only once. Sequencing was carried out using PBMCs. These receptors all stem from a man younger than 45 in good health and CMV-seropositive.

The chain carries TRBV5-6 and TRBJ1-5; D may be TRBD1 (5 bases). With 3 bases removed from V and 6 bases from J, the gap between germline ends came to 16 bases. The CDR3 consists of 15 residues. Germline V gene data show CDR1 as SGHDT and CDR2 as YYEEEE. In nucleotides, the CDR3 is TGTGCCAGCAGCTGGTGGGGCGACGAAAGTCAGCCCCAGCATTTT. It is translated as CASSWWGDESQPQHF.

Comment on this clone: Sequence at one end of the junction differs from germline and may be a read error. The V and J genes are TRBV7-2 and TRBJ2-4; no reliable D call. This CDR3 has 19 amino acids. Germline V lookup: CDR1 SGHTA, CDR2 FQGNSA. This chain's CDR3 is CANSLEISENPIAKNIQYF. The CDR3 DNA reads TGTGCCAACAGCTTAGAGATCAGCGAAAATCCAATAGCCAAAAACATTCAGTACTTC.

This clone was observed a few times. The chain combines TRBV28 with TRBJ2-7, with TRBD2 identical over 7 bases. The CDR3 totals 14 residues. V lost 4 bases and J lost 2; bases outside the gene matches: 5. Germline lookup yields CDR1 MDHEN and CDR2 SYDVKM. CDR3 in amino acids: CASSYGGGTYEQYF. CDR3 nucleotide sequence: TGTGCCAGCAGTTATGGGGGAGGGACCTACGAGCAGTACTTC.

The gene calls are TRBV7-2 and TRBJ1-4, with D perhaps TRBD1 (6 bases). The CDR3 length is 15 residues. Trimming stripped 6 bases from V and 8 bases from J, with 19 bases between. Germline assignment: CDR1 SGHTA and CDR2 FQGNSA. The CDR3 DNA reads as TGTGCCAGCAGTCGACGGGGATGGGGGCGAGAAAAACTGTTTTTT. This gives the protein CASSRRGWGREKLFF. The whole variable domain, remainder taken from reference TRBV7-2 and TRBJ1-4, is GAGVSQSPSNKVTEKGKDVELRCDPISGHTALYWYRQSLGQGLEFLIYFQGNSAPDKSGLPSDRFSAERTGGSVSTLTIQRTQQEDSAVYLCASSRRGWGREKLFFGSGTQLSVL.

The rearrangement joins TRBV5-1 to TRBJ2-3, with D maybe TRBD2 (5 bases). Trimming shortened V by 4 bases and J by 0 bases, and 12 bases separated the two germline ends. Germline CDR1 reads SGHRS; CDR2 reads YFSETQ. This CDR3 is built from 15 residues. The CDR3 coding sequence is TGCGCCAGCAGCCTAAGCGGTTTCAGCACAGATACGCAGTATTTT. The encoded protein is CASSLSGFSTDTQYF.

V usage is TRBV30 and J usage is TRBJ2-7, with 11 bases identical to TRBD1. The CDR3 has 14 amino acids. Germline CDR1 and CDR2: GTSNPN and SVGIG (reference sequence). Trimming cost V 3 bases and J 5 bases; bases outside gene matches: 6. This CDR3 reads CAWSLGQGVDEQYF. In DNA form, the CDR3 reads TGTGCCTGGAGCTTGGGACAGGGGGTCGACGAGCAGTACTTC. The full variable domain, its missing parts supplied by reference TRBV30 and TRBJ2-7, is SQTIHQWPATLVQPVGSPLSLECTVEGTSNPNLYWYRQAAGRGLQLLFYSVGIGQISSEVPQNLSASRPQDRQFILSSKKLLLSDSGFYLCAWSLGQGVDEQYFGPGTRLTVT.

CDR3 DNA: TGTGCCAGCAGTTCCGACAGGAACTACGAGCAGTACTTC. It is translated as CASSSDRNYEQYF. This sequence joins TRBV7-9 and TRBJ2-7; D is possibly TRBD1 (6 bases). The CDR3 loop spans 13 amino acids. The ends were cut back, 6 bases at V and 3 bases at J, with 12 bases in the middle. Germline loops: CDR1 SEHNR, CDR2 FQNEAQ (reference sequence).

This clone was seen a few times. The chain is built from TRBV19 and TRBJ2-7, with a possible D match to TRBD1 (6 bases). From germline, CDR1 is LNHDA and CDR2 SQIVND (reference sequence). The V and J ends lost 7 bases and 3 bases respectively, with 22 bases between them. The CDR3 runs 16 residues. CDR3 amino acids: CASIGGVGQGSYEQYF. The CDR3, as DNA: TGTGCCAGTATTGGGGGCGTGGGTCAGGGGAGCTACGAGCAGTACTTC.

This clone was detected only once. V usage is TRBV7-2 and J usage is TRBJ2-5; unclear D gene. The CDR3 is made up of 15 amino acids. CDR1 and CDR2 (germline): SGHTA, FQGNSA. V was cut by 2 bases and J by 3 bases, with 13 bases left in between. The CDR3 loop reads CASSLWSIREETQYF. Written as DNA, the CDR3 is TGTGCCAGCAGCTTATGGTCAATTCGGGAAGAGACCCAGTACTTC. Filled out from reference TRBV7-2 and TRBJ2-5, the complete variable domain reads GAGVSQSPSNKVTEKGKDVELRCDPISGHTALYWYRQSLGQGLEFLIYFQGNSAPDKSGLPSDRFSAERTGGSVSTLTIQRTQQEDSAVYLCASSLWSIREETQYFGPGTRLLVL.

The rearrangement uses TRBV18 and TRBJ2-5, with D possibly matching TRBD2 (5 bases). The V end was cut by 1 base, the J end by 5 bases, with 23 bases between. This CDR3 spans 18 amino acids. Germline CDR1 KGHSH, CDR2 LQKENI. CDR3 in amino acids: CASSPRLAGPSSDETQYF. The CDR3 DNA reads TGTGCCAGCTCACCACGGCTGGCGGGCCCCAGTTCGGATGAGACCCAGTACTTC.

The rearrangement joins TRBV7-2 to TRBJ2-1; 10 bases line up with TRBD2. This CDR3 contains 12 residues. The germline CDR1 and CDR2 sequences are SGHTA and FQGNSA. V lost 8 bases to trimming and J lost 9 bases; unmatched junction nucleotides: 4. The DNA of the CDR3 is TGTGCCAGCGGATTAGCGGGAGGTGAGCAGTTCTTC. This encodes CASGLAGGEQFF.

The chain uses TRBV11-2 and TRBJ2-7, with D unresolved. The V gene lost 3 bases and the J gene lost 4 bases, with 16 bases spanning the gap. The CDR3 has 15 amino acids. In germline, CDR1 is SGHAT, CDR2 FQNNGV. The CDR3 loop reads CASSLALYDVYEQYF. The CDR3 coding sequence is TGTGCCAGCAGCTTGGCACTATACGACGTATACGAGCAGTACTTC.

A few counts support this clone. This chain joins TRBV7-3 and TRBJ2-2, with 9 bases lining up with TRBD2. V was pared by 1 base and J by 3 bases, with 6 bases of the junction left unmatched. Germline V gives CDR1 SGHTA, CDR2 FQGTGA. The CDR3 contains 17 residues. The CDR3 protein is CASSLRGTSFDTGELFF. The CDR3 coding sequence is TGTGCCAGCAGCTTAAGAGGGACTAGCTTCGACACCGGGGAGCTGTTTTTT.

The chain employs TRBV19 and TRBJ1-2, with 7 bases aligning to TRBD1. After removal of 3 bases from V and 4 bases from J, the junction contained 2 bases not matched to a gene. There are 13 residues in the CDR3. CDR1 LNHDA and CDR2 SQIVND come from the germline V gene (reference sequence). CDR3: CASSMDRTYGYTF. The CDR3 DNA reads as TGTGCCAGTAGTATGGACAGGACCTATGGCTACACCTTC.

The chain has TRBV10-3 and TRBJ1-3; D might be TRBD1 (6 bases). V lost 6 bases, J lost 3 bases, and 15 bases lay in between. The CDR3 is made up of 15 amino acids. Germline lookup yields CDR1 ENHRY and CDR2 SYGVKD. The CDR3 nucleotides read TGTGCCATCAGGAACCAGGGGATCGGTGGAAACACCATATATTTT. It specifies CAIRNQGIGGNTIYF.

The gene calls are TRBV6-6 and TRBJ2-1, with TRBD2 matching over 11 bases. This CDR3 is 16 amino acids long. Trimming at V came to 4 bases and at J to 7 bases, leaving 9 bases not matched to a gene. Germline CDR1 reads MNHNY; CDR2 reads SVGAGI (reference sequence). As DNA, the CDR3 is TGTGCCAGCAGTTTCAGCTTTAGCGGGGGGGGGAATGAGCAGTTCTTC. Protein: CASSFSFSGGGNEQFF.

The chain links TRBV28 to TRBJ1-4; TRBD1 matches at 7 bases. V trimming: 5 bases; J trimming: 3 bases; junction bases outside the gene matches: 6. The germline V gene has CDR1 MDHEN and CDR2 SYDVKM. The CDR3 extends over 15 amino acids. Here the CDR3 DNA reads TGTGCCAGCAGTGCGCCCGGGACAGCTAATGAAAAACTGTTTTTT. This codes for CASSAPGTANEKLFF.

This clone was detected a few times. The chain has TRBV5-1 and TRBJ2-7; 8 bases are a match to TRBD1. Losses at the gene ends were 4 bases for V and 6 bases for J; bases not matched to a gene: 12. The germline gives CDR1 SGHRS, CDR2 YFSETQ. CDR3 size: 15 residues. The DNA for the CDR3 is TGCGCCAGCAGCGCGACAGGGGACGAGTTTCGCGAGCAGTACTTC. Its translation is CASSATGDEFREQYF. The whole variable domain, filled in from reference TRBV5-1 and TRBJ2-7, reads KAGVTQTPRYLIKTRGQQVTLSCSPISGHRSVSWYQQTPGQGLQFLFEYFSETQRNKGNFPGRFSGRQFSNSRSEMNVSTLELGDSALYLCASSATGDEFREQYFGPGTRLTVT.

This clone was picked up a small number of times. This chain uses TRBV5-6 with TRBJ2-7, with D possibly TRBD2 on 5 matching bases. The V and J ends lost 4 bases and 3 bases respectively, with 20 bases between them. The CDR3 length is 16 residues. Germline V gene data show CDR1 as SGHDT and CDR2 as YYEEEE. CDR3 in amino acids: CASSRGWRTDYYEQYF. CDR3 DNA sequence: TGTGCCAGCAGCCGGGGATGGCGGACGGATTACTACGAGCAGTACTTC.

V usage is TRBV7-6 and J usage is TRBJ1-4; 10 nucleotides match TRBD1. The CDR3 totals 14 residues. V lost 4 bases and J lost 4; bases outside the gene matches: 0. Per germline, CDR1 SGHVS and CDR2 FNYEAQ. The CDR3 sequence: CASSWTGGNEKLFF. The CDR3 coding sequence is TGTGCCAGCAGCTGGACAGGGGGTAATGAAAAACTGTTTTTT.

This clone has only a few counts. The chain carries TRBV6-1 and TRBJ1-2; 8 bases match TRBD1. The germline V gene encodes CDR1 MNHNS and CDR2 SASEGT. CDR3 size: 13 residues. V trimming: 5 bases; J trimming: 2 bases; junction bases outside the gene matches: 1. For the CDR3, the DNA is TGTGCCAGCAGTTGGGACAGGAACTATGGCTACACCTTC. Its translation: CASSWDRNYGYTF.

A few counts support this clone. The gene calls are TRBV2 and TRBJ2-2, with TRBD2 matching over 12 bases. V trimming: 5 bases; J trimming: 1 base; junction bases outside the gene matches: 2. This CDR3 is 16 amino acids long. Germline CDR1 reads SNHLY; CDR2 reads FYNNEI. CDR3 coding DNA: TGTGCCAGCAGTCGGACTAGCGGGAAGAACACCGGGGAGCTGTTTTTT. Amino acids: CASSRTSGKNTGELFF.

The chain couples TRBV2 to TRBJ2-5, with 7 bases that match TRBD1. V dropped 6 bases and J dropped 11; count of bases not matched to a gene: 9. There are 12 residues in the CDR3. Germline values: CDR1 SNHLY, CDR2 FYNNEI. CDR3 amino acids: CASSDQTGLQYF. In nucleotides, the CDR3 is TGTGCCAGCAGCGACCAGACAGGGCTACAGTACTTC.

As regards this clone: Its ends do not fully match the called genes, so a read error is possible. The chain recombines TRBV25-1 with TRBJ1-2, with D maybe TRBD1 (5 bases). The CDR3 is 15 amino acids. Looked up from germline, CDR1 is MGHDK and CDR2 is SYGVNS. The CDR3 is CAGSEFRDNNYGYTF. CDR3 nucleotide sequence: TGTGCCGGCAGTGAATTCAGGGATAATAACTATGGCTACACCTTC.

This clone showed up just a few times. One end of the junction varies from germline; a read error may be responsible. This rearrangement joins TRBV7-9 to TRBJ2-1; D gene ambiguous. CDR1 and CDR2 from the germline V gene are SEHNR and FQNEAQ (reference sequence). The CDR3 has 11 residues. CDR3 protein: CSSTLSVAEFF. CDR3 nucleotide sequence: TGTTCCAGCACCTTGAGCGTGGCCGAGTTCTTC.

This clone appeared a single time. The gene calls are TRBV9 and TRBJ2-3; D not certain. Germline values: CDR1 SGDLS, CDR2 YYNGEE. This CDR3 contains 13 residues. The V gene lost 4 bases and the J gene lost 0 bases, with 6 bases spanning the gap. CDR3 DNA: TGTGCCAGCAGCTATTCTAGCACAGATACGCAGTATTTT. This encodes CASSYSSTDTQYF.

The V call is TRBV28, the J call TRBJ2-2; TRBD1 is a possible D gene (5 bases). CDR1 and CDR2 from the germline V gene are MDHEN and SYDVKM. CDR3 length: 15 residues. V dropped 2 bases and J dropped 1 base, with 8 bases sitting between them. The CDR3 loop reads CASSLVGQNTGELFF. In DNA form, the CDR3 reads TGTGCCAGCAGTTTAGTCGGACAGAACACCGGGGAGCTGTTTTTT.

The DNA of the CDR3 is TGTGCCAGCAGGGAAACAGGGGGTAGGAACACTGAAGCTTTCTTT. Its translation: CASRETGGRNTEAFF. The gene calls are TRBV28 and TRBJ1-1; TRBD1 agrees at 8 bases. Per the germline V gene, CDR1 is MDHEN and CDR2 is SYDVKM. CDR3 length: 15 amino acids. With V trimmed by 6 bases and J by 1 base, 7 bases remained unmatched. Complete variable domain (other parts from reference TRBV28 and TRBJ1-1): DVKVTQSSRYLVKRTGEKVFLECVQDMDHENMFWYRQDPGLGLRLIYFSYDVKMKEKGDIPEGYSVSREKKERFSLILESASTNQTSMYLCASRETGGRNTEAFFGQGTRLTVV.

The V and J genes are TRBV29-1 and TRBJ1-2; TRBD1 matches at 9 bases. Germline CDR1 reads SQVTM; CDR2 reads ANQGSEA. V dropped 6 bases and J dropped 5; count of bases not matched to a gene: 7. The CDR3 contains 13 residues. DNA for the CDR3: TGCAGCGTACCGGGACAGGGCCCATATGGCTACACCTTC. Amino acid sequence: CSVPGQGPYGYTF.

This clone was detected once. The chain has TRBV6-5 and TRBJ1-2; 8 bases fit TRBD1. CDR1 is MNHEY, CDR2 SVGAGI, per germline. J gave up 4 bases and V 5 bases, and 3 bases lay outside the gene matches. This CDR3 comprises 13 residues. CDR3 nucleotides: TGTGCCAGCAGTATAGGACAGGGCTATGGCTACACCTTC. It is translated as CASSIGQGYGYTF.

The J gene is TRBJ1-1, the V gene TRBV18, with D perhaps matching TRBD1 (5 bases). This CDR3 has 12 amino acids. Deletions cut 3 bases from V and 8 bases from J, with 10 bases between. Germline lookup yields CDR1 KGHSH and CDR2 LQKENI. The CDR3 bases are TGTGCCAGCTCACCCTCGGGGGGAGAAGCTTTCTTT. It translates to CASSPSGGEAFF.

The chain links TRBV4-2 to TRBJ1-2, with no clear D. Trimming removed 0 bases at V and 6 bases at J, with 8 bases between. This CDR3 spans 13 amino acids. From germline, CDR1 is LGHNA and CDR2 YNFKEQ. CDR3 sequence (DNA): TGTGCCAGCAGCCAAGACGCGAGGGATGGCTACACCTTC. It specifies CASSQDARDGYTF.